This T cell receptor beta chain was observed in a study of T-cell memory formation after mild COVID-19. Concerning this clonotype: Its antigen is undetermined.

The CDR3 contains 16 residues. CDR1 is SGHRS and CDR2 is YFSETQ in the germline V gene. V trimming: 3 bases; J trimming: 2 bases; junction bases outside the gene matches: 6. Findings and caveats of the study: Mainly CM and EM harbored the contracting CD4+ clones; mainly EMRA harbored the CD8+ ones.

Each CDR3 protein gets one entry after TCRdb re-called the 5' RACE reads with MiXCR. The table shows 170,000 or so distinct CDR3 sequences, with about 22% occurring only once. This chain uses TRBV5-1 with TRBJ2-2; 8 bases fit TRBD2. The sequence came from an adult woman who had mild COVID-19 (a few samples of this study predate the infection). Cell type and time point are not known. The sequencing input was PBMCs or a T cell subset sorted from them (not recorded which). The CDR3 DNA sequence: TGCGCCAGCAGCTCCGCGGGAGGAAGAAACACCGGGGAGCTGTTTTTT. As protein: CASSSAGGRNTGELFF.